Listed below are T cell receptor beta chains from one sample, sequenced in a study of OX40 agonist ivuxolimab in advanced cancers. Sequenced by immunoSEQ multiplex PCR; TCRdb stores in-frame clones only, minus some. The repertoire includes about 55,000 clones, under 85% of them detected once, and approximately 6.8% sits in the top ten. The input for sequencing was CD4+ or CD8+ T cells sorted from blood, taken in a trial of the OX40 agonist ivuxolimab. The source of these receptors is an adult with an advanced solid tumor such as melanoma, head and neck, liver or kidney cancer. Both conserved end residues are trimmed from each CDR3. Some rows have no size entry. The others give once, few or many, or a class for an expanded clone.

clone_size v_call cdr3_aa
- TRBV29-1 SVLGQGGAYEQY
once TRBV11-2 ASSLASGRTDTQY
- TRBV7-9 ASSLGQQGHAKETQY
- TRBV28 ASSLLNQPQH
- TRBV7-3 ASSPWRTGAGGTQY
- TRBV5-1 ASSLELGQGNGYT
- TRBV7-8 ASSMRPRGPIHEQY
- TRBV2 ASGTVQETQY
- TRBV7-9 ASSLGRGEGYGYT
- TRBV5-5 ASSSRVLETQY
- TRBV28 ASSLGRDEKLF
- TRBV6-6 ASSYGDLEGPQH
- TRBV28 ASSLVRTQSAF
- TRBV21-1 ASSRDRSHYEQY
once TRBV27 ASRPLGTGNTIY
few TRBV7-6 ASSSRTSGRAYNEQF
- TRBV27 ASSPGTAIYEQY
few TRBV10-3 AISESGGGQY
- TRBV6-5 ASRLSGGQETQY
once TRBV7-9 ASSLALGNTEAF
once TRBV28 ASSLTYPGNTIY
- TRBV5-5 ASSPASTAAYEQY
- TRBV14 ASSQVRWREAF
once TRBV5-1 ASSLGQEDEQY
- TRBV7-2 ASKRGGGSEQF
- TRBV10-2 ASSEGGIANIQY
few TRBV11-2 ASSPTTGAGNQPQH
- TRBV5-1 ASSPSGGYADTQY
- TRBV7-8 ASSKLPTSGGAVGELF
- TRBV7-8 ASSLVGTGNQPQH
- TRBV7-9 ASSPSFWVSNTGELF
- TRBV2 ASTGSSPFYGYT
- TRBV7-2 ASSEPGLFLQPQH
- TRBV5-1 ASSLGRGTGTDTQY
- TRBV18 ASSPPAPQGLHEQY
- TRBV4-1 ASSQGGVDTGELF
- TRBV19 ASSPGPDQPQH
- TRBV7-2 ASSLGRPSNQPQH
once TRBV10-2 ASSPPNENTEAF
- TRBV10-2 ASSELRGGEKLF
- TRBV2 ASSPGTSGSRAETQY
- TRBV5-1 ASSGGTSGSWETQY
- TRBV7-2 ASSFYAGGSYEQY
few TRBV10-1 ASSELRRGEGAF
- TRBV7-2 ASSLVGTGGEETQY
- TRBV14 ASSQGNYGYT
few TRBV18 ASSHLTGGRSSGANVLT
- TRBV5-4 ASSQAHRAGNTIY
- TRBV5-8 ASSWTSGISINEQF
- TRBV9 ASSPGLNTGELF
- TRBV5-1 ASSLDTRDRGETQY
- TRBV10-3 AISVGGGELF
- TRBV10-3 ATGLGGNTEAF
- TRBV15 ATRPEGNYGYT
- TRBV7-9 ASSFAGSTGELF